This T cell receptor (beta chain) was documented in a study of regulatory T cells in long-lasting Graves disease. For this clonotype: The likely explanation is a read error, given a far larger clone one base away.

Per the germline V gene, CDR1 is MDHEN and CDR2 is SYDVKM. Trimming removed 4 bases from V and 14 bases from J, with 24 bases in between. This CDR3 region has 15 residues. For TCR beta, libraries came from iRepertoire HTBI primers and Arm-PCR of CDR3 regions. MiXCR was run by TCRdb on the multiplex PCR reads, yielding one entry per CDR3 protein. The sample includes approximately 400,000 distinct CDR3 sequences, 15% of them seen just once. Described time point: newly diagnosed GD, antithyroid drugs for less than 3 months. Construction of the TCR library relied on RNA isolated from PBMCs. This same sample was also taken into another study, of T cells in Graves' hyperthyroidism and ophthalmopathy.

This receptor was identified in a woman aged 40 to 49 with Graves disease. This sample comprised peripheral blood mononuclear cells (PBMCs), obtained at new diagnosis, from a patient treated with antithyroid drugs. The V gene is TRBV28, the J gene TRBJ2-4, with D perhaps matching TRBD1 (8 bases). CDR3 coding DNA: TGTGCCAGCAGTTCCGGGACAGGACTAGGAGAGACCAAGTACTTC. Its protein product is CASSSGTGLGETKYF.